This T cell receptor (beta chain) was sequenced during a study of OX40 agonist ivuxolimab in advanced cancers. Study details: The study gave patients intravenous ivuxolimab at 0.01 to 10 mg/kg every 2 weeks. Whole-study findings and limits: No antigen was identified for the clonally expanded peripheral T cells.

Patients who had autoimmune disease history or got systemic immunosuppression were left out. At cycle 4 day 1, cycle 7 day 1, and baseline, blood was sampled. Comments on this clone: Its antigen is unknown.

This CDR3 comprises 15 residues. In germline, CDR1 is MNHEY, CDR2 SVGAGI. After removal of 3 bases from V and 7 bases from J, the junction contained 12 bases not matched to a gene. The method was immunoSEQ multiplex PCR; TCRdb's version includes in-frame clones alone and lacks a portion of them. The sample has roughly 57,000 clones, roughly three quarters seen once; the top ten hold around 2.5%. The receptor's source is an adult with an advanced solid tumor such as melanoma, head and neck, liver or kidney cancer. The V call is TRBV6-5, the J call TRBJ2-7, with 7 bases that match TRBD1. This specimen was CD4+ or CD8+ T cells sorted from blood, taken in a trial of the OX40 agonist ivuxolimab. The CDR3 DNA reads as TGTGCCAGCAGTTATTCGACAGGATGGACAGGAGAGCAGTACTTC. It encodes CASSYSTGWTGEQYF.